The sample holds many counts of the clone carrying this TCR beta chain. The target antigen is unknown. The data were taken from a study of T cell repertoires in cytomegalovirus infection. For the study at large: Alongside well-studied HLA-B-restricted CMV epitopes, recently identified HLA-C-restricted CMV epitopes were also used. Through public TCR beta signatures, both CMV infection and matching HLA type were indicated.

One entry per CDR3 protein results from TCRdb running MiXCR on the reads. The table lists roughly 120,000 distinct CDR3 sequences, 29% of them singletons. This CDR3 spans 14 amino acids. The V gene end was trimmed by 6 bases and the J gene end by 5 bases; junction bases not matched to a gene: 7. This chain uses TRBV12-3 or TRBV12-4 with TRBJ2-7; 10 positions match TRBD1. This TCR came from a human donor in good health (CMV status not recorded). Some clones in this sample may be carry-over from other donors' samples. The specimen was CD8+ T cells from cultured PBMCs, collected from culture after CMV antigen stimulation. The CDR3 loop is CASSSGTGVNEQYF. CDR3 DNA: TGTGCCAGCAGCTCCGGGACAGGGGTCAACGAGCAGTACTTC.